These 8 T cell receptor beta chains came from one sample sequenced in a study of beta chain features in type 1 diabetes. Their cognate antigens are unknown. The entirety of the isolated RNA underwent reverse transcription, so expressed TCRB transcripts were sequenced. The assay was immunoSEQ multiplex PCR, and TCRdb's table has in-frame clones only and misses some. The sample records some 290,000 clones, 24% being singletons. Findings and caveats of the study: In every one of the four CD4+ subsets, TCRB CDR3s were moderately but significantly shorter in Type 1 diabetes patients.

The sequencing input was naive CD4+ T cells from blood. These receptors came from a woman under 40 with type 1 diabetes.

The gene calls are TRBV7-9 and TRBJ2-7; 13 bases fit TRBD2. Germline assignment: CDR1 SEHNR and CDR2 FQNEAQ (reference sequence). Trimming removed 5 bases from V and 6 bases from J; junction bases left unmatched: 7. The CDR3 is 15 amino acids. CDR3 loop: CASSAWTSGRSEQYF. In DNA, the CDR3 is TGTGCCAGCAGCGCCTGGACTAGCGGGAGAAGCGAGCAGTACTTC.

The chain employs TRBV7-8 and TRBJ2-1; 9 bases line up with TRBD2. Trimming took 6 bases from V and 1 from J; bases not matched to a gene: 10. CDR1 is SGHVS and CDR2 is FQNEAQ in the germline V gene. CDR3 length equals 17 residues. The CDR3 is CASRSTGGRVSYNEQFF. CDR3 DNA: TGTGCCAGCAGATCCACCGGCGGGAGGGTATCCTACAATGAGCAGTTCTTC.

In its sample, this clone was seen a few times. The CDR3 here is CASSLPPSYNEQFF. For the CDR3, the DNA is TGTGCCAGCAGCCTCCCCCCATCCTACAATGAGCAGTTCTTC. This sequence joins TRBV4-2 and TRBJ2-1; D call uncertain. V was trimmed by 4 bases and J by 1 base, leaving 8 bases between them. The germline gives CDR1 LGHNA, CDR2 YNFKEQ. This CDR3 is built from 14 residues.

Notes on this clone: Within the sample, other DNA sequences also encode this same CDR3. The chain couples TRBV30 to TRBJ1-5; 7 positions match TRBD1. V dropped 3 bases and J dropped 4; count of bases not matched to a gene: 3. The CDR3 has 13 amino acids. Per germline, CDR1 GTSNPN and CDR2 SVGIG (reference sequence). The CDR3, as DNA: TGTGCCTGGAGCCGGGACAGTAATCAGCCCCAGCATTTT. It codes for CAWSRDSNQPQHF.

There are a few counts of this clone. The chain couples TRBV25-1 to TRBJ1-1, with TRBD1 identical over 9 bases. Germline V CDR1 and CDR2: MGHDK, SYGVNS. CDR3 length: 15 amino acids. J gave up 0 bases and V 7 bases, and 6 bases lay outside the gene matches. The DNA for the CDR3 is TGTGCCAGCATTCCGGGACAGGGCATGAACACTGAAGCTTTCTTT. As protein: CASIPGQGMNTEAFF.

The chain joins TRBV29-1 to TRBJ2-3; 7 nucleotides line up with TRBD1. The V gene's germline CDR1 is SQVTM and CDR2 ANQGSEA. The CDR3 length is 13 residues. With V trimmed by 6 bases and J by 4 bases, 7 bases remained unmatched. CDR3 residues: CSVRRQGSDTQYF. The DNA of the CDR3 is TGCAGCGTGCGGAGACAGGGCTCAGATACGCAGTATTTT.

This chain joins TRBV15 and TRBJ1-1; D remains ambiguous. The CDR3 runs 12 residues. V lost 11 bases and J lost 1, with 11 bases in between. Germline V gene data show CDR1 as LNHNV and CDR2 as YYDKDF (reference sequence). The CDR3 DNA sequence: TGTGCCGCCTCCCCGGGGAACACTGAAGCTTTCTTT. It encodes CAASPGNTEAFF.

The rearrangement links TRBV5-1 to TRBJ1-1; TRBD1 aligns across 7 bases. The germline gives CDR1 SGHRS, CDR2 YFSETQ. With V trimmed by 0 bases and J by 5 bases, 4 bases remained unmatched. This CDR3 contains 14 residues. CDR3 residues: CASSLVGRGTEAFF. DNA of the CDR3: TGCGCCAGCAGCTTGGTAGGCAGGGGGACTGAAGCTTTCTTT. The full variable domain, with the rest looked up from reference TRBV5-1 and TRBJ1-1, is KAGVTQTPRYLIKTRGQQVTLSCSPISGHRSVSWYQQTPGQGLQFLFEYFSETQRNKGNFPGRFSGRQFSNSRSEMNVSTLELGDSALYLCASSLVGRGTEAFFGQGTRLTVV.